Following are 9 T cell receptor beta chains from one sample sequenced in a study of cytomegalovirus exposure and HLA in healthy donors. Amplification used 60 Vbeta primers and 13 Jbeta primers. Here immunoSEQ multiplex PCR was the method, and the copy in TCRdb shows in-frame clones only, minus some. The data show 150,000 to 200,000 clones, roughly 68% seen once. Sequenced material: PBMCs. All receptors come from a man aged 25 to 45 in good health and CMV-seropositive.

This sequence joins TRBV10-1 and TRBJ2-3, with 7 positions matching TRBD2. This CDR3 is 15 amino acids long. Germline CDR1 is WNHNN and CDR2 is SYGVQD (reference sequence). V shed 7 bases and J 2 bases; nucleotides not matched to a gene: 9. The DNA of the CDR3 is TGCGCCAGCAAGGAGACGAGCGGGAACACAGATACGCAGTATTTT. This codes for CASKETSGNTDTQYF.

V gene TRBV29-1 combines with J gene TRBJ1-2, with 9 bases fitting TRBD1. With V trimmed by 0 bases and J by 5 bases, 10 bases remained unmatched. The CDR3 is 16 residues long. Germline CDR1 is SQVTM and CDR2 is ANQGSEA. CDR3 loop: CSVEDSVGQGRYGYTF. CDR3 in DNA: TGCAGCGTTGAAGATTCGGTAGGACAGGGGAGGTATGGCTACACCTTC.

The J gene is TRBJ2-2, the V gene TRBV29-1, with D possibly being TRBD2 (5 bases). The CDR3 consists of 11 residues. Trimming took off 4 bases at V and 7 bases at J, with 7 bases between the two ends. From germline, CDR1 is SQVTM and CDR2 ANQGSEA. This chain's CDR3 is CSVGGLGELFF. The CDR3 DNA reads TGCAGCGTTGGAGGGCTCGGGGAGCTGTTTTTT.

V is TRBV18 and J is TRBJ2-7; 7 bases agree with TRBD2. CDR1 KGHSH and CDR2 LQKENI come from the germline V gene. This CDR3 is 15 amino acids long. V was pared by 3 bases and J by 4 bases, with 9 bases of the junction left unmatched. The DNA of the CDR3 is TGTGCCAGCTCACCCTATCTAGCGGCAATGTACGAGCAGTACTTC. Translated: CASSPYLAAMYEQYF.

This chain links TRBV2 with TRBJ1-1, with D maybe TRBD1 (6 bases). Trimming removed 5 bases at V and 6 bases at J, with 16 bases between. CDR1 and CDR2 from the germline V gene are SNHLY and FYNNEI. The CDR3 runs to 14 residues. The chain's CDR3 is CASSQQGLGAEAFF. In DNA, the CDR3 is TGTGCCAGCAGTCAACAGGGTTTGGGAGCTGAAGCTTTCTTT.

The rearrangement joins TRBV7-9 to TRBJ1-5; D perhaps matches TRBD1 (5 bases). V was cut by 9 bases and J by 8 bases, with 17 bases left in between. Per germline, CDR1 SEHNR and CDR2 FQNEAQ (reference sequence). The CDR3 contains 13 residues. In DNA form, the CDR3 reads TGTGCCAGTGCCCTCAGGGCCCAAAAGCCCCAGCATTTT. This gives the protein CASALRAQKPQHF.

The J gene is TRBJ2-1, the V gene TRBV30; 12 bases are shared with TRBD2. CDR1 is GTSNPN, CDR2 SVGIG, per germline (reference sequence). The CDR3 consists of 20 residues. The V and J ends lost 3 bases and 1 base, in that order; junction bases with no gene match: 16. The DNA for the CDR3 is TGTGCCTGGAGGGGGGGAAGACTAGCGGGAGTACTCCAGTCCTACAATGAGCAGTTCTTC. Translated, it gives CAWRGGRLAGVLQSYNEQFF.

This chain joins TRBV19 and TRBJ1-2; 11 bases are a match to TRBD1. With V trimmed by 3 bases and J by 4 bases, 4 bases remained unmatched. The CDR3 has 15 amino acids. The germline CDR1 and CDR2 sequences are LNHDA and SQIVND (reference sequence). The CDR3 loop reads CASSITGTGGYGYTF. DNA of the CDR3: TGTGCCAGTAGTATTACTGGGACAGGGGGCTATGGCTACACCTTC.

The chain carries TRBV10-1 and TRBJ2-7; a possible D gene is TRBD2 (6 bases). Trimming stripped 0 bases from V and 3 bases from J, with 12 bases between. CDR1 and CDR2 from the germline V gene are WNHNN and SYGVQD (reference sequence). This CDR3 region has 15 residues. CDR3 nucleotide sequence: TGCGCCAGCAGTGAGTCCGGAGGGAACAGCTACGAGCAGTACTTC. Its protein product is CASSESGGNSYEQYF.